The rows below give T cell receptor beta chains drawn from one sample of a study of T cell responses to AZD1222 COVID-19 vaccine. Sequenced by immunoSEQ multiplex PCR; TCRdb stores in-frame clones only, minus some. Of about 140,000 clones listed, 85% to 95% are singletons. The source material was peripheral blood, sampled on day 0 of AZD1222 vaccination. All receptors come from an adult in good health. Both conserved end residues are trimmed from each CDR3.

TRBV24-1 ATSDRRDTGELF
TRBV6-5 ATYVLGPKPGELF
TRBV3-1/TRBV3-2 ASSQNLQGTEAF
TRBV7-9 ASSLSTGNQPQH
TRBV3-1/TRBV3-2 ASGDGQPQH
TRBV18 ASSTGYANTGELF
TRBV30 AWSDWAYEKLF
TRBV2 ASSGGGRLNGYT
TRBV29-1 SVEFQGNEKLF
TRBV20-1 SARGRGELF
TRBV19 ASNWDSLPTNYGYT
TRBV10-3 AISEGQRGLRNEQF
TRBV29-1 SVEEVPNTEAF
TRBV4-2 ASSHPLADTQY
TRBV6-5 ASSYSGGPAMGYT
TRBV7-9 ASSFYLQGRQSGNSPLH
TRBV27 ASSLLASNYEQY
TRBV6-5 ASTKGRAQPQH
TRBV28 ASTPDVSYNEQF
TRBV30 AWSDSQIYGYT
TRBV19 ASTTMVAGNQPQH
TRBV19 ASSYRNTEAF
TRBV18 ASSQEVWYQPQH
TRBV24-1 ATSRGPGANVLT
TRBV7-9 ASRLGLAGTHDGADTQY
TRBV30 AWSTGQGTTEAF
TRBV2 ASNGQGGLYEQY
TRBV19 ASSMNRGRSSYSNQPQH
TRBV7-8 ASSPDSDQPQH
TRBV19 AGRAQGPNTEAF
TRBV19 ASALGQGEGNQPQH
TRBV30 AWSALDTEAF
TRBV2 ASNGPRGYGYT
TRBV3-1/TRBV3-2 ASSQTTPVEKLF
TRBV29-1 SVEFKDYEQY
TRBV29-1 SVAQGDEQY
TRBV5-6 ASSLAGSDNQPQH
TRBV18 ASSPGGSMNTEAF
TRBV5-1 ASSPRASLETQY
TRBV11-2 ASSFQPGATDTQY
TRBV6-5 ASSYGDYGYT
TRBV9 ASSVASGELF
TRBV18 ASSPPTGGTEAF
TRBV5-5 ASSFDRQAGNTIY
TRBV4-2 ASSQETPWAGAVTIY
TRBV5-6 ASSLYFSRGKNIQY
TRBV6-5 ASSYSIGYSGNTIY
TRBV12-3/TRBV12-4 ASMLLGAEAF
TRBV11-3 ASSLGDVEQY
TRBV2 ASNRARGGGADTQY
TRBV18 ASSLYQGELF
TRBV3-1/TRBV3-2 ASSQGYGTEAF
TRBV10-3 AISERGQGRSGYT
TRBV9 ASSVYRNTEAF
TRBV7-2 ASSLPISGEKLF